Shown below are 27 T cell receptor beta chains from a single sample sequenced in a study of blood T cell repertoires in COVID-19. Repertoires were generated with immunoSEQ multiplex PCR, while TCRdb's copy carries only in-frame clones and drops some. The sample carries tens of thousands of clones, more than 80% recorded once. The sequencing input was peripheral blood. The receptors come from a man aged 60 to 69 with acute or convalescent COVID-19.

This sequence joins TRBV28 and TRBJ1-2; TRBD1 might be the D (5 bases). The CDR3 loop spans 14 amino acids. Trimming took off 6 bases at V and 10 bases at J, with 21 bases between the two ends. Germline loops: CDR1 MDHEN, CDR2 SYDVKM. CDR3 protein: CASRNQGSLRVYTF. The CDR3 region has the DNA TGTGCCAGCAGGAACCAGGGTTCCCTTAGGGTCTACACCTTC.

This clone has only a few counts. This chain uses TRBV2 with TRBJ1-6, with D tentatively TRBD1 (6 bases). The V end was cut by 4 bases, the J end by 10 bases, with 20 bases between. From germline, CDR1 is SNHLY and CDR2 FYNNEI. The CDR3 loop spans 16 amino acids. CDR3 region: CASSGMLGAQGSPLHF. DNA for the CDR3: TGTGCCAGCAGTGGGATGTTGGGGGCGCAGGGGTCACCCCTCCACTTT.

This chain connects TRBV19 to TRBJ2-1; 11 positions match TRBD2. The CDR3 is 16 residues long. CDR1 is LNHDA, CDR2 SQIVND, per germline (reference sequence). V lost 3 bases to trimming and J lost 5 bases; unmatched junction nucleotides: 6. For the CDR3, the DNA is TGTGCCAGTAGTATTGCCGGGACTAGCGGTAACAATGAGCAGTTCTTC. Translating it yields CASSIAGTSGNNEQFF. Variable domain in full (rest from reference TRBV19 and TRBJ2-1): DGGITQSPKYLFRKEGQNVTLSCEQNLNHDAMYWYRQDPGQGLRLIYYSQIVNDFQKGDIAEGYSVSREKKESFPLTVTSAQKNPTAFYLCASSIAGTSGNNEQFFGPGTRLTVL.

CDR3 sequence reads: CASSFRTGRNSPLHF. The CDR3 region has the DNA TGTGCCAGCAGTTTCAGGACAGGGCGGAATTCACCCCTCCACTTT. The chain joins TRBV28 to TRBJ1-6, with TRBD1 matching over 8 bases. V shed 3 bases, J shed 7 bases, and the junction held 5 bases outside the gene matches. Germline V gene data show CDR1 as MDHEN and CDR2 as SYDVKM. This CDR3 is built from 15 residues.

V gene TRBV5-4 combines with J gene TRBJ2-2; no clear D. V was cut by 0 bases and J by 6 bases, with 6 bases left in between. The CDR3 extends over 13 amino acids. The germline gives CDR1 SGHNT, CDR2 YYREEE (reference sequence). The CDR3 sequence is CASSLEAAGELFF. The CDR3 DNA reads TGTGCCAGCAGCTTGGAAGCTGCCGGGGAGCTGTTTTTT.

The gene calls are TRBV11-2 and TRBJ2-7; 9 bases line up with TRBD2. Per the germline V gene, CDR1 is SGHAT and CDR2 is FQNNGV. The CDR3 covers 16 residues. V shed 2 bases and J 9 bases; nucleotides not matched to a gene: 14. DNA of the CDR3: TGTGCCAGCAGCTTAACCCATAGTAGCGGGAGTCGTGGGCAGTACTTC. Translated, it gives CASSLTHSSGSRGQYF.

The chain carries TRBV7-2 and TRBJ2-1; 10 nucleotides agree with TRBD2. Germline V gene data show CDR1 as SGHTA and CDR2 as FQGNSA. The trim removed 2 bases at V and 7 bases at J, leaving 2 bases unmatched. CDR3 length: 14 amino acids. The CDR3 loop is CASSLTSGKNEQFF. CDR3 sequence (DNA): TGTGCCAGCAGCTTAACTAGCGGGAAAAATGAGCAGTTCTTC.

The chain combines TRBV2 with TRBJ1-2; D perhaps matches TRBD1 (6 bases). There are 13 residues in the CDR3. Germline V gene sequence: CDR1 SNHLY, CDR2 FYNNEI. Trimming left V 6 bases short and J 4 bases short, with 12 bases between. DNA for the CDR3: TGTGCCAGCAGGACGGACAGCCCCTATGGCTACACCTTC. It encodes CASRTDSPYGYTF.

V usage is TRBV19 and J usage is TRBJ1-2; 7 bases fit TRBD1. CDR1 is LNHDA and CDR2 is SQIVND in the germline V gene (reference sequence). This CDR3 comprises 17 residues. Losses at the gene ends were 3 bases for V and 8 bases for J; bases not matched to a gene: 18. DNA for the CDR3: TGTGCCAGTAGTATTCAACACGGGGCCAGGGGGGTCAACGGCTACACCTTC. It is translated as CASSIQHGARGVNGYTF. The variable domain in full, with the rest retrieved from reference TRBV19 and TRBJ1-2, is DGGITQSPKYLFRKEGQNVTLSCEQNLNHDAMYWYRQDPGQGLRLIYYSQIVNDFQKGDIAEGYSVSREKKESFPLTVTSAQKNPTAFYLCASSIQHGARGVNGYTFGSGTRLTVV.

CDR3 residues: CASSLEWGDYGYTF. For the CDR3, the DNA is TGCGCCAGCAGCTTGGAGTGGGGGGACTATGGCTACACCTTC. The genes are TRBV5-1 and TRBJ1-2; TRBD1 might be the D (5 bases). V shed 0 bases and J shed 3 bases, with 9 bases lying between them. Germline CDR1 reads SGHRS; CDR2 reads YFSETQ. There are 14 residues in the CDR3.

This chain's CDR3 is CASSLAKPDRDGGGYTF. DNA of the CDR3: TGCGCCAGCAGCTTGGCCAAACCGGACAGGGATGGAGGCGGCTACACCTTC. This chain connects TRBV5-1 to TRBJ1-2; TRBD1 aligns across 8 bases. There are 17 residues in the CDR3. V shed 0 bases and J 8 bases; nucleotides not matched to a gene: 15. Germline V gene data show CDR1 as SGHRS and CDR2 as YFSETQ.

J is TRBJ1-5 and V is TRBV28; possible D gene TRBD1, 6 bases. The CDR3 covers 14 residues. CDR1 is MDHEN, CDR2 SYDVKM, per germline. Trimming removed 2 bases at V and 6 bases at J, with 11 bases between. The CDR3, as DNA: TGTGCCAGCAGTTTACAGGGGAGTGGTCAGCCCCAGCATTTT. Translating gives CASSLQGSGQPQHF.

The CDR3: CASSVNSGTEETQYF. The CDR3, as DNA: TGTGCCAGCAGTGTTAATAGCGGTACTGAAGAGACCCAGTACTTC. The V gene is TRBV2, the J gene TRBJ2-5; tentative D call: TRBD2 (6 bases). Trimming removed 4 bases from V and 3 bases from J, with 15 bases in between. Looked up from germline, CDR1 is SNHLY and CDR2 is FYNNEI. CDR3 length: 15 residues.

This clone appeared a single time. The J gene is TRBJ1-1, the V gene TRBV13; 7 bases are a match to TRBD1. The CDR3 sequence is 13 residues long. V lost 4 bases and J lost 4; bases outside the gene matches: 3. The germline CDR1 and CDR2 sequences are PRHDT and FYEKMQ (reference sequence). In nucleotides, the CDR3 is TGTGCCAGCAGCTCAGACAGGGTCACTGAAGCTTTCTTT. It specifies CASSSDRVTEAFF. The variable domain in full, completed from reference TRBV13 and TRBJ1-1, reads AAGVIQSPRHLIKEKRETATLKCYPIPRHDTVYWYQQGPGQDPQFLISFYEKMQSDKGSIPDRFSAQQFSDYHSELNMSSLELGDSALYFCASSSDRVTEAFFGQGTRLTVV.

The genes are TRBV7-3 and TRBJ2-1, with 8 bases identical to TRBD2. The CDR3 length is 16 residues. Germline assignment: CDR1 SGHTA and CDR2 FQGTGA. J was trimmed by 2 bases and V by 2 bases; bases with no gene match: 5. The CDR3 nucleotides read TGTGCCAGCAGCTTACAGCGGGGGCCGCCCTACAATGAGCAGTTCTTC. This codes for CASSLQRGPPYNEQFF.

The count of this clone is one. The chain combines TRBV5-4 with TRBJ2-5; 12 bases match TRBD2. The germline gives CDR1 SGHNT, CDR2 YYREEE (reference sequence). The CDR3 consists of 15 residues. V lost 7 bases, J lost 2 bases, and 6 bases stayed unmatched. CDR3: CASQTSGRQQETQYF. CDR3 in DNA: TGTGCCAGCCAGACTAGCGGGAGACAACAAGAGACCCAGTACTTC.

The rearrangement uses TRBV18 and TRBJ1-3; D gene unclear. Germline V gene lookup returns CDR1 KGHSH and CDR2 LQKENI. The CDR3 runs to 16 residues. Trimming pared 6 bases from V and 3 bases from J, leaving 18 bases between. DNA for the CDR3: TGTGCCAGCTCCCACGGGAGACCGAGATTTGGAAACACCATATATTTT. This codes for CASSHGRPRFGNTIYF.

V usage is TRBV5-4 and J usage is TRBJ2-2; 11 bases match TRBD2. The CDR3 has 20 residues. The J segment lost 1 base and the V segment lost 4 bases, leaving 15 bases of the junction unmatched. The germline V gene encodes CDR1 SGHNT and CDR2 YYREEE (reference sequence). The CDR3 region is CASSRLAGLAGGRNTGELFF. The CDR3 coding sequence is TGTGCCAGCAGCCGCCTAGCTGGTCTAGCGGGAGGTCGGAACACCGGGGAGCTGTTTTTT.

The CDR3 nucleotides read TGTGCCAGCAGCGGTAGCGGGAGCACAGATACGCAGTATTTT. Amino acids: CASSGSGSTDTQYF. The chain links TRBV9 to TRBJ2-3, with TRBD2 matching over 7 bases. Germline V gene lookup returns CDR1 SGDLS and CDR2 YYNGEE. This CDR3 comprises 14 residues. The ends lost 3 bases at V and 0 bases at J; junction bases unmatched: 1.

V gene TRBV28 combines with J gene TRBJ1-4; TRBD1 matches 8 bases. J was trimmed by 4 bases and V by 6 bases; bases with no gene match: 4. CDR1 is MDHEN and CDR2 is SYDVKM in the germline V gene. The CDR3 is 14 residues long. CDR3 sequence reads: CASRPGQVNEKLFF. The CDR3 DNA sequence: TGTGCCAGCAGACCGGGACAGGTTAATGAAAAACTGTTTTTT.

This chain connects TRBV5-1 to TRBJ1-1; 7 bases line up with TRBD1. Germline V gives CDR1 SGHRS, CDR2 YFSETQ. Unmatched junction bases numbered 7, after V lost 4 bases and J lost 1 base. The CDR3 loop spans 15 amino acids. CDR3 loop: CASSPPGQPNTEAFF. The CDR3 DNA follows: TGCGCCAGCAGCCCCCCGGGACAGCCGAACACTGAAGCTTTCTTT.

V usage is TRBV18 and J usage is TRBJ2-1; D gene unclear. The CDR3 runs 15 residues. CDR1 and CDR2 from the germline V gene are KGHSH and LQKENI. V was pared by 2 bases and J by 5 bases, with 13 bases between. The CDR3 DNA reads as TGTGCCAGCTCACCATTGCGGTCAGAGAACAATGAGCAGTTCTTC. Amino acids: CASSPLRSENNEQFF.

The rearrangement joins TRBV7-2 to TRBJ2-5; 7 positions match TRBD2. Germline CDR1 and CDR2: SGHTA and FQGNSA. The CDR3 has 15 residues. The V and J ends lost 8 bases and 0 bases, in that order; junction bases with no gene match: 9. CDR3 in DNA: TGTGCCAGCTCCAGGGCGGGGGTGTACCAAGAGACCCAGTACTTC. As protein: CASSRAGVYQETQYF.

The CDR3 coding sequence is TGTGCCAGCAGTGACAGGGGTGAAGGAGAGACCCAGTACTTC. Protein: CASSDRGEGETQYF. J is TRBJ2-5 and V is TRBV6-1, with D maybe TRBD1 (6 bases). Deletions cut 3 bases from V and 4 bases from J, with 12 bases between. In germline, CDR1 is MNHNS, CDR2 SASEGT. This CDR3 spans 14 amino acids.

This clone is a singleton in its sample. The chain links TRBV5-4 to TRBJ2-2; TRBD2 aligns across 16 bases. This CDR3 region has 18 residues. Germline loops: CDR1 SGHNT, CDR2 YYREEE (reference sequence). The trim removed 4 bases at V and 1 base at J, leaving 4 bases unmatched. The CDR3: CASSPGTSGRGNTGELFF. DNA of the CDR3: TGTGCCAGCAGCCCCGGGACTAGCGGGAGGGGGAACACCGGGGAGCTGTTTTTT.

V gene TRBV28 combines with J gene TRBJ2-1; TRBD2 is a possible D gene (6 bases). Germline values: CDR1 MDHEN, CDR2 SYDVKM. This CDR3 has 12 amino acids. V dropped 11 bases and J dropped 2 bases, with 10 bases sitting between them. DNA for the CDR3: TGTGCCTCCGGGGGTACCTACAATGAGCAGTTCTTC. Translated, it gives CASGGTYNEQFF.

The rearrangement links TRBV6-5 to TRBJ1-3; the D is unclear. Trimming removed 6 bases at V and 0 bases at J, with 12 bases between. The germline V gene encodes CDR1 MNHEY and CDR2 SVGAGI. The CDR3 totals 15 residues. The CDR3 DNA is TGTGCCAGCAGGCGAAGACAAGCCTCTGGAAACACCATATATTTT. Translation gives CASRRRQASGNTIYF.